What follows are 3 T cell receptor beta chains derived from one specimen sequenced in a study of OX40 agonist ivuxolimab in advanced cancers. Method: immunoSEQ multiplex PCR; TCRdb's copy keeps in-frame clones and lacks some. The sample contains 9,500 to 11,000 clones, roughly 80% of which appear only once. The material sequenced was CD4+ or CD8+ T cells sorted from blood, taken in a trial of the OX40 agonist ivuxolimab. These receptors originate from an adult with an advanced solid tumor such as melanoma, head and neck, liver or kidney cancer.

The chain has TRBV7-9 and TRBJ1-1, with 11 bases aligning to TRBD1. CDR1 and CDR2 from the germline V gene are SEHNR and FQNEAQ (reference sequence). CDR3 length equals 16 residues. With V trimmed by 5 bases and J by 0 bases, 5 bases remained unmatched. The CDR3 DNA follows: TGTGCCAGCAGCCGGGACAGGGGGAGGATGAACACTGAAGCTTTCTTT. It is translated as CASSRDRGRMNTEAFF.

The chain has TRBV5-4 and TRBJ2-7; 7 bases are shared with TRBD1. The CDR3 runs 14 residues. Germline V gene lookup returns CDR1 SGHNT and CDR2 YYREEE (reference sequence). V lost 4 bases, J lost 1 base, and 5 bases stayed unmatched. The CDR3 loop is CASSDRAPSYEQYF. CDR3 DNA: TGTGCCAGCAGCGACAGGGCACCATCCTACGAGCAGTACTTC.

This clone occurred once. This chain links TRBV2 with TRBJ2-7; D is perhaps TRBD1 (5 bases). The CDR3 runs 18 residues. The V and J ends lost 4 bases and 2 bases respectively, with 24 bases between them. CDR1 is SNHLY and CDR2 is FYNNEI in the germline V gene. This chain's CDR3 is CASSGLGTGPDRTYEQYF. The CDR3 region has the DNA TGTGCCAGCAGTGGACTGGGTACAGGCCCAGATCGGACCTACGAGCAGTACTTC.